This T cell receptor beta chain was profiled in a study of shared clonotypes between healthy human individuals. As for this clone: Its target is not known.

Study observations and caveats: Sample collection involved blood only; tissue repertoires are likely different. Read depth was anticipated to influence clonotype sharing among donors.

Authors' data handling: In the immunoSEQ data, sequences were junction-only and lacked quality scores, so filtering differed. This table comes from immunoSEQ multiplex PCR, and its TCRdb copy is limited to in-frame clones, with some not included. Clone size and the V and J calls come from that table; the DNA yielded D and trimming. The sample carries about 380,000 clones, approximately 96% recorded once. Germline assignment: CDR1 MNHNS and CDR2 SASEGT. Trimming cost V 6 bases and J 5 bases, with 7 bases left between them. The length of the CDR3 is 11 residues. Healthy HIV-negative adults without recent acute infections or vaccinations served as donors.

The chain is built from TRBV6-1 and TRBJ1-2; no clear D gene. The TCR comes from a man aged 30 to 45 in good health. The specimen was memory CD8+ T cells sorted from blood. Specified subset: CD45RO+ cells pooled with CCR7-negative TemRA cells. DNA for the CDR3: TGTGCCAGCAGGCAGGAGTATGGCTACACCTTC. Its translation: CASRQEYGYTF.